This entry describes one T cell receptor beta chain. The antigen remains unidentified. This sample was included in a study of tissue T cells after allogeneic stem cell transplantation. Study as a whole: Pathologist review favored tissue samples showing histologically apparent lymphocytes. General study results and limits: In patients and mice, blood and spleen missed much of tissue repertoire.

This CDR3 spans 18 amino acids. Trimming left V 4 bases short and J 3 bases short, with 22 bases between. CDR1 LGHNA and CDR2 YSLEER come from the germline V gene. Profiling relied on immunoSEQ multiplex PCR, and the TCRdb table lists in-frame clones only, not all of them. The repertoire holds about 5,200 clones, with approximately 74% as singletons. The specimen was tissue from the colon, collected at autopsy. V gene TRBV4-3 combines with J gene TRBJ1-3; D is ambiguous. The sequence was obtained from a female donor older than 55 with lung cancer. In nucleotides, the CDR3 is TGCGCCAGCAGCCCCGGTTCTTTAACTAGCCGGGGTGGAAACACCATATATTTT. Translation: CASSPGSLTSRGGNTIYF.